These 5 T cell receptor beta chains share one sample of origin, sequenced in a study of T cell responses to AZD1222 COVID-19 vaccine. Produced via immunoSEQ multiplex PCR; TCRdb's table is partial and in-frame only. The sample includes approximately 100,000 clones, more than 70% of them seen just once. The source material was peripheral blood, sampled on day 0 of AZD1222 vaccination. These receptors were obtained from an adult in good health.

The rearrangement joins TRBV7-3 to TRBJ2-1; 11 bases fit TRBD2. The CDR3 is 16 amino acids. The germline CDR1 and CDR2 sequences are SGHTA and FQGTGA. J lost 5 bases, V lost 5 bases, and 8 bases had no gene match. Here the CDR3 DNA reads TGTGCCAGCAGCAGGACTAGCGGGCCCCTTCACAATGAGCAGTTCTTC. This encodes CASSRTSGPLHNEQFF. Full variable domain (outside the CDR3, taken from reference TRBV7-3 and TRBJ2-1): GAGVSQTPSNKVTEKGKYVELRCDPISGHTALYWYRQSLGQGPEFLIYFQGTGAADDSGLPNDRFFAVRPEGSVSTLKIQRTERGDSAVYLCASSRTSGPLHNEQFFGPGTRLTVL.

This clone was counted only a few times. The rearrangement uses TRBV7-2 and TRBJ2-7, with D possibly being TRBD2 (6 bases). Germline V gene sequence: CDR1 SGHTA, CDR2 FQGNSA. Trimming took 5 bases from V and 3 from J, leaving 17 bases between them. The CDR3 extends over 15 amino acids. The CDR3 sequence is CASSQNGGRGYEQYF. CDR3 nucleotide sequence: TGTGCCAGCAGCCAAAACGGGGGTCGGGGCTACGAGCAGTACTTC.

The chain uses TRBV5-1 and TRBJ2-6; D may match TRBD1 or TRBD2 (6 bases each). Germline values: CDR1 SGHRS, CDR2 YFSETQ. V was clipped by 4 bases and J by 2 bases, with 16 bases between them. This CDR3 is built from 17 residues. The CDR3 DNA sequence: TGCGCCAGCAGCCATGGGGGCGGCGGGGCTGGGGCCAACGTCCTGACTTTC. Its protein product is CASSHGGGGAGANVLTF.

This clone appeared a single time. V and J are TRBV19 and TRBJ2-7; 7 bases map to TRBD1. This CDR3 has 14 amino acids. Germline V lookup: CDR1 LNHDA, CDR2 SQIVND (reference sequence). After removal of 6 bases from V and 3 bases from J, the junction contained 8 bases not matched to a gene. CDR3 coding DNA: TGTGCCAGTAGCCCGGCACGGGACAGCTACGAGCAGTACTTC. Residues: CASSPARDSYEQYF.

J is TRBJ2-1 and V is TRBV27, with D unclear. Trimming took off 8 bases at V and 4 bases at J, with 12 bases between the two ends. Germline V gives CDR1 MNHEY, CDR2 SMNVEV (reference sequence). The CDR3 is made up of 13 amino acids. The CDR3 DNA reads TGTGCCAGCCAACCCGGCCGATACAATGAGCAGTTCTTC. Translated: CASQPGRYNEQFF.